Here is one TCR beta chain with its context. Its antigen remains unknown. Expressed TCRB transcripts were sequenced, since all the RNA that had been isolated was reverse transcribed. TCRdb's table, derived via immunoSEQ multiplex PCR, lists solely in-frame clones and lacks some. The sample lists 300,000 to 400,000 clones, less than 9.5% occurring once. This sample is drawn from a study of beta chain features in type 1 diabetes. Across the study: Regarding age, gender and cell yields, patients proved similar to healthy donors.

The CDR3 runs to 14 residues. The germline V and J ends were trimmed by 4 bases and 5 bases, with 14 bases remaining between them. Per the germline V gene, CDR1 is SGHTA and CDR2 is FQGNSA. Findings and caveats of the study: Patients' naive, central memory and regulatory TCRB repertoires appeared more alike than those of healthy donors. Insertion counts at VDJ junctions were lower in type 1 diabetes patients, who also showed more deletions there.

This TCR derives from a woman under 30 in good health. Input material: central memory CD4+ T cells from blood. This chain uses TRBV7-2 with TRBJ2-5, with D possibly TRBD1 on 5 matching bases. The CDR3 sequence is CASSSSGPGETQYF. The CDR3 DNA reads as TGTGCCAGCAGCTCCTCAGGGCCAGGGGAGACCCAGTACTTC.